This record covers a single TCR beta chain. Its antigen is undetermined. Naive CD8 T cells underwent sorting with the CD8+CD4-CCR7+CD45RA+ definition. With 5 bases removed from V and 2 bases from J, the gap between germline ends came to 10 bases. Germline V gene sequence: CDR1 GTSNPN, CDR2 SVGIG (reference sequence). The CDR3 runs 13 residues. This specimen comes from a study of molecular identifiers for immune sequencing clone quantification. Study information: Four of five RNA aliquots from approximately 20,000 or 100,000 naive CD8 T cells were sequenced. Study-wide results and caveats: Identical TCR molecules sharing a barcode could underestimate highly expanded clone sizes.

TCRdb analysed the PCR reads with MiXCR anew, one entry per CDR3 protein. This table holds about half a million distinct CDR3 sequences, about a fifth found once. This receptor was obtained from a human donor in good health. Some libraries in this study had Jurkat cell RNA spiked in. The sample was naive CD8+ T cells from blood, with Jurkat cell RNA spiked in. The subset was: FACS-sorted CD8+CD4-CCR7+CD45RA+ naive T cells. The V call is TRBV30, the J call TRBJ1-5; unclear D gene. The CDR3 nucleotides read TGTGCCTGGGCCCCTTTGGGCAATCAGCCCCAGCATTTT. This gives the protein CAWAPLGNQPQHF.